The 6 T cell receptor beta chains in this list originate from one sample, sequenced in a study of T cells in Graves' hyperthyroidism and ophthalmopathy. Amplification of TCR beta CDR3 regions was performed using RNA transcripts as template. RT-PCR in the first round (using the HTBI primer set) targeted the TCR CDR3. TCRdb re-called the multiplex PCR reads through MiXCR, storing one row per CDR3 protein. This sample has hundreds of thousands of distinct CDR3 sequences, with 15% to 20% found just once. The source material was blood. The source is a woman aged 55-70 years with Graves' ophthalmopathy.

This clonotype was counted at least ten times. The CDR3 region has the DNA TGTGCCAGCTCTCCCTACCTTGACATTCAGTACTTC. It translates to CASSPYLDIQYF. The J gene is TRBJ2-4, the V gene TRBV18; D is uncertain. Between the trimmed V and J ends, which lost 6 bases and 8 bases, there was a span of 11 bases. CDR1 is KGHSH, CDR2 LQKENI, per germline. The CDR3 contains 12 residues. Combining the CDR3 with reference TRBV18 and TRBJ2-4 gives the whole variable domain NAGVMQNPRHLVRRRGQEARLRCSPMKGHSHVYWYRQLPEEGLKFMVYLQKENIIDESGMPKERFSAEFPKEGPSILRIQQVVRGDSAAYFCASSPYLDIQYFGAGTRLSVL.

This sequence joins TRBV5-1 and TRBJ2-3; tentative D call: TRBD1 (6 bases). Trimming removed 4 bases at V and 2 bases at J, with 11 bases between. The CDR3 consists of 14 residues. Germline V gene sequence: CDR1 SGHRS, CDR2 YFSETQ. The CDR3 here is CASSPGQTTDTQYF. DNA for the CDR3: TGCGCCAGCAGCCCCGGACAGACCACAGATACGCAGTATTTT.

Turning to this clonotype: A single base separates this from a much larger clone, so it may be a read error. V usage is TRBV28 and J usage is TRBJ2-1; D may be TRBD1 or TRBD2 (5 bases each). V was trimmed by 5 bases and J by 2 bases, leaving 16 bases between them. The germline V gene has CDR1 MDHEN and CDR2 SYDVKM. The CDR3 covers 16 residues. CDR3 protein: CASSPTGAGTYNEQFF. The DNA for the CDR3 is TGTGCCAGCAGTCCGACCGGGGCAGGGACCTACAATGAGCAGTTCTTC.

In its sample, this clonotype was seen many times. The chain has TRBV9 and TRBJ1-2; weak D call: TRBD1 (5 bases). V was clipped by 3 bases and J by 8 bases, with 17 bases between them. CDR1 is SGDLS, CDR2 YYNGEE, per germline. The CDR3 sequence is 14 residues long. As DNA, the CDR3 is TGTGCCAGCAGCGATGGAGGAGGGGCGAACGGCTACACCTTC. This sequence encodes CASSDGGGANGYTF.

The gene calls are TRBV7-2 and TRBJ1-2; weak D call: TRBD1 (5 bases). Looked up from germline, CDR1 is SGHTA and CDR2 is FQGNSA. The CDR3 contains 15 residues. The ends were cut back, 1 base at V and 8 bases at J, with 17 bases in the middle. Written as DNA, the CDR3 is TGTGCCAGCAGCTTAGACATGGGCAGGGTTTGGGGCTACACCTTC. It specifies CASSLDMGRVWGYTF.

In its sample, this clonotype was seen a few times. This rearrangement joins TRBV2 to TRBJ1-4; weak D call: TRBD1 (6 bases). Trimming cost V 6 bases and J 7 bases, with 15 bases left between them. The germline V gene encodes CDR1 SNHLY and CDR2 FYNNEI. This CDR3 comprises 14 residues. The CDR3 spells CASRVQGESEKLFF. CDR3 in DNA: TGTGCCAGCAGAGTACAGGGAGAAAGTGAAAAACTGTTTTTT.